Here is one TCR beta chain with its context. Its target is not known. These data originate in a study of cytomegalovirus exposure and HLA in healthy donors. Study-wide results and limits: Usually a TCR sequence was rare, but some public TCRs were found in many donors. As was reported, the classifier diagnosed cytomegalovirus status with high specificity and sensitivity. Versus the roughly 690-donor mean, an Asian-associated ancestry cluster reportedly showed fewer N-insertions in a later analysis. Under in vitro conditions, a few CMV-associated chains were confirmed as specific for CMV antigens.

Both 60 Vbeta primers and 13 Jbeta primers went into the PCR. Repertoires were generated with immunoSEQ multiplex PCR, while TCRdb's copy carries only in-frame clones and drops some. The sample holds about 190,000 clones, about 80% seen once. The junction had 15 bases not matched to a gene; V was cut back by 3 bases and J by 4 bases. This CDR3 comprises 18 residues. Germline CDR1 SGDLS, CDR2 YYNGEE. Sequencing was done on a sample of PBMCs. This clonotype was obtained from a woman between 40 and 55 years old in good health and CMV-seronegative. The chain employs TRBV9 and TRBJ2-2, with TRBD2 matching over 7 bases. CDR3 amino acids: CASSARGGPLEGTGELFF. The CDR3 nucleotides read TGTGCCAGCAGCGCACGGGGAGGGCCCCTCGAGGGCACCGGGGAGCTGTTTTTT.